Sequencing of this T cell receptor (beta chain) was carried out in a study of Ad26.COV2.S vaccination and SARS-CoV-2 variants. Turning to the study itself: In the study, Ad26.COV2.S was injected intramuscularly once, or twice 56 days apart.

Clones were read by immunoSEQ multiplex PCR, and TCRdb kept only the in-frame ones, dropping some. The sample consists of some 250,000 clones, 70% to 90% of them appearing once. Germline loops: CDR1 SGHRS, CDR2 YFSETQ. Trimming left V 4 bases short and J 7 bases short, with 11 bases between. The CDR3 has 13 amino acids. Treatment given: roughly 18 received Ad26.COV2.S at low or high dose, single or two shots; roughly five received placebo; per-sample allocation not given. The samples date from day 63 after the first vaccine or placebo injection. The V call is TRBV5-1, the J call TRBJ1-4; possible D gene TRBD1, 5 bases. Sequenced here: peripheral blood, sampled in a trial of Ad26.COV2.S vaccine versus placebo. The TCR originated in a person between 18 and 60 years old who received the Ad26.COV2.S COVID-19 vaccine or a placebo. The CDR3 loop is CASSKTATEKLFF. The CDR3 DNA sequence: TGCGCCAGCAGCAAGACAGCTACTGAAAAACTGTTTTTT.